A selection of T cell receptor beta chains follows, all from one sample in a study of T cell changes during pregnancy in multiple sclerosis. The method was immunoSEQ multiplex PCR; TCRdb's version includes in-frame clones alone and lacks a portion of them. The sample comprises 90,000 to 120,000 clones, roughly 90% of which are singletons, and approximately 3.7% rests with the top ten. The sample in question was peripheral blood, obtained after pregnancy. The source of these receptors is a female donor with multiple sclerosis, enrolled in a pregnancy study. Both conserved end residues are part of each CDR3. The D gene is left open where the match is weak. A clone size is listed for some rows: how often the clone was seen (once, few, many), or a class if it is expanded.

clone size,D gene,J gene,V gene,CDR3 DNA,CDR3 protein
.,TRBD1,TRBJ1-4,TRBV9,TGTGCCAGCAGCTCCCGGGACAGGGGGAATGAAAAACTGTTTTTT,CASSSRDRGNEKLFF
.,TRBD1,TRBJ1-2,TRBV6-5,TGTGCCAGCAGACCGGGACAGGACCATAACTATGGCTACACCTTC,CASRPGQDHNYGYTF
.,.,TRBJ1-2,TRBV7-9,TGTGCCAGCACCTTGGGGACTGACTATGGCTACACCTTC,CASTLGTDYGYTF
.,.,TRBJ1-4,TRBV18,TGTGCCAGCTCCCGCAAGCGCGCAGGGGTTAATGAAAAACTGTTTTTT,CASSRKRAGVNEKLFF
.,TRBD1,TRBJ2-1,TRBV5-1,TGCGCCAGCAGCTTGGCGGACAGGCGCTACAATGAGCAGTTCTTC,CASSLADRRYNEQFF
once,TRBD1,TRBJ1-3,TRBV27,TGTGCCAGCAGTGAGACAGGGGGCTCTGGAAACACCATATATTTT,CASSETGGSGNTIYF
.,TRBD2,TRBJ2-1,TRBV19,TGTGCCAGTAGTACCACTAGCGTACCTACAATGGCGCAGTTCTTC,CASSTTSVPTMAQFF
.,.,TRBJ1-6,TRBV10-3,TGTGCCATCAGTGAGTCGGACAGAAACTCCTATAATTCACCCCTCCACTTT,CAISESDRNSYNSPLHF
once,TRBD1,TRBJ1-2,TRBV28,TGTGCCAGCAGTGGGGTTGACAGGGGGCATCGTGGCTACACCTTC,CASSGVDRGHRGYTF
.,.,TRBJ1-5,TRBV10-3,TGTGCCATCAGTGAGTCCGGAGGGAACAATCAGCCCCAGCATTTT,CAISESGGNNQPQHF
few,.,TRBJ1-1,TRBV4-2,TGTGCCAGCAGCCAAGTGGTCGGCGGGAACACTGAAGCTTTCTTT,CASSQVVGGNTEAFF
.,TRBD2,TRBJ2-5,TRBV5-6,TGTGCCAGCAGCTTGGAACTAGCGGGGGAGACCCAGTACTTC,CASSLELAGETQYF
.,.,TRBJ1-5,TRBV6-1,TGTGCCAGCAGCATTCAGGGATGGAGCAATCAGCCCCAGCATTTT,CASSIQGWSNQPQHF
.,.,TRBJ1-2,TRBV6-1,TGTGCCAGCAGTGAGGGCCCCGACGTCACCACCTATGGCTACACCTTC,CASSEGPDVTTYGYTF
.,TRBD1,TRBJ1-2,TRBV4-1,TGCGCCAGCAGCCAAGAGTCGACAGGGGGCGGCGGCTACACCTTC,CASSQESTGGGGYTF
.,TRBD1,TRBJ1-1,TRBV9,TGTGCCAGCAGCTATGGGGGACAGGGGAGGACTGAAGCTTTCTTT,CASSYGGQGRTEAFF
.,TRBD2,TRBJ2-5,TRBV7-6,TGTGCCAGCAGCCAGGGAGCGGGGGTGCAAGAGACCCAGTACTTC,CASSQGAGVQETQYF
once,TRBD2,TRBJ2-7,TRBV4-1,TGCGCCAGCAGCCATGGGACTAGCTCCTACGAGCAGTACTTC,CASSHGTSSYEQYF
.,TRBD1,TRBJ2-1,TRBV18,TGTGCCAGCTCACCGCGGACAGGGGAGAACTCCTACAATGAGCAGTTCTTC,CASSPRTGENSYNEQFF
.,.,TRBJ2-3,TRBV5-1,TGCGCCAGCAGCGTTAGCGGACTCACAGATACGCAGTATTTT,CASSVSGLTDTQYF
.,TRBD1,TRBJ2-3,TRBV6-5,TGTGCCAGCAGTTACGTGGCAGGGGGCATAGATACGCAGTATTTT,CASSYVAGGIDTQYF
.,.,TRBJ2-3,TRBV5-1,TGCGCCAGCAGCTTTTTGGGGACTAGCACAGATACGCAGTATTTT,CASSFLGTSTDTQYF
.,TRBD1,TRBJ1-2,TRBV5-1,TGCGCCAGCAGCCCTGGGACAGCCTCGGGGAACTATGGCTACACCTTC,CASSPGTASGNYGYTF
.,TRBD1,TRBJ2-2,TRBV19,TGTGCCACCCGACAGGGTGGTGGCACCGGGGAGCTGTTTTTT,CATRQGGGTGELFF
.,.,TRBJ2-3,TRBV7-9,TGTGCCAGCAGCCACACAGATACGCAGTATTTT,CASSHTDTQYF
.,TRBD1,TRBJ1-6,TRBV5-1,TGCGCCAGCAGCTTGGAACAGGGGGCTTCACCCCTCCACTTT,CASSLEQGASPLHF
.,.,TRBJ2-2,TRBV27,TGTGCCAGCACCCCTGTCGGGGGAGTTTTTAACGGGGAGCTGTTTTTT,CASTPVGGVFNGELFF
once,TRBD1,TRBJ2-7,TRBV19,TGTGCCAGTAGTATAGCCGGGACAGGCCAATCGCGGCAGTACTTC,CASSIAGTGQSRQYF
once,TRBD2,TRBJ2-3,TRBV11-2,TGTGCCAGCAGCTTTCGGACTAGCGGGGGGGAAGATACGCAGTATTTT,CASSFRTSGGEDTQYF
.,.,TRBJ2-5,TRBV20-1,TGCAGTGCTTTTCCCGAAGAGACCCAGTACTTC,CSAFPEETQYF
.,TRBD1,TRBJ1-2,TRBV5-6,TGTGCCACGGGGACAGGGAGTGGCTACACCTTC,CATGTGSGYTF
.,TRBD1,TRBJ2-1,TRBV10-3,TGTGCCATCAGTGGTCTTGACAGGGAGACCTCCAATGAGCAGTTCTTC,CAISGLDRETSNEQFF
.,.,TRBJ2-7,TRBV6-1,TGTGCCAGCAGTCAGGACACGATCTCCTACGAGCAGTACTTC,CASSQDTISYEQYF
.,TRBD1,TRBJ1-2,TRBV18,TGTGCCAGCTCACCCTCTGGACAGGCTAACTATGGCTACACCTTC,CASSPSGQANYGYTF
.,.,TRBJ1-3,TRBV5-8,TGTGCCAGCAGCTCGTTTGAGGAATCTGGAAACACCATATATTTT,CASSSFEESGNTIYF
.,TRBD2,TRBJ2-3,TRBV27,TGTGCCAGCAGGAGCGGGGGGGGAACAGATACGCAGTATTTT,CASRSGGGTDTQYF
.,.,TRBJ2-2,TRBV7-6,TGTGCCAGTACCCCGGAGGGGAACACCGGGGAGCTGTTTTTT,CASTPEGNTGELFF
once,TRBD2,TRBJ2-3,TRBV11-2,TGTGCCAGCAGCTTAACCGGGGGGGATTCCAATACGCAGTATTTT,CASSLTGGDSNTQYF
.,.,TRBJ1-2,TRBV5-1,TGCGCCAGCAGCGCGGGCCTCCCGAAAGGCAATGGCTACACCTTC,CASSAGLPKGNGYTF
.,TRBD2,TRBJ2-2,TRBV2,TGTGCCAGCAGCGCCGATGGACTAGCGGGGGGGCGCACCGGGGAGCTGTTTTTT,CASSADGLAGGRTGELFF